Listed below are T cell receptor beta chains from one sample, sequenced in a study of control samples from healthy donors and cancer patients. Only in-frame clones appear in the TCRdb table, and some are missing; sequencing was by immunoSEQ multiplex PCR. The table shows 260,000 or so clones, with over 70% occurring only once. The specimen sequenced was PBMCs. Source of these receptors: a woman aged 60-75 years with lung cancer. CDR3s include the opening cysteine and the closing phenylalanine or tryptophan. D genes are given only for firm matches. Expanded clones get a size class; other rows say once, few or many, or leave the size out.

. | TRBJ2-1 | TRBV3-1/TRBV3-2 | . | TGTGCCAGCAGCCAAGGTGTTACTAGTTCCTACAATGAGCAGTTCTTC | CASSQGVTSSYNEQFF
. | TRBJ1-2 | TRBV6-5 | . | TGTGCCAGCAGATATCGTTCTGACTATGGCTACACCTTC | CASRYRSDYGYTF
. | TRBJ2-1 | TRBV9 | . | TGTGCCAGCAGCCTCAGCTACAATGAGCAGTTCTTC | CASSLSYNEQFF
. | TRBJ1-4 | TRBV5-1 | . | TGCGCCAGCAGCTTGGAGGGACGGGAGAATGAAAAACTGTTTTTT | CASSLEGRENEKLFF
. | TRBJ2-7 | TRBV9 | . | TGTGCCAGCAGCGTAGGGGCGTCCTTCCCTGCCTACGAGCAGTACTTC | CASSVGASFPAYEQYF
TRBD1 | TRBJ2-2 | TRBV16 | . | TGTGCCAGCAGCCAGGCGGACAGGGGGCGGCGGGAGCTGTTTTTT | CASSQADRGRRELFF
. | TRBJ1-1 | TRBV11-2 | once | TGTGCCAGCAGCTTAAACGCGGGGAACACTGAAGCTTTCTTT | CASSLNAGNTEAFF
. | TRBJ1-1 | TRBV25-1 | few | TGTGCCAGCAGTGAATCAGGTGAACGCACTGAAGCTTTCTTT | CASSESGERTEAFF
. | TRBJ2-2 | TRBV6-5 | . | TGTGCCAGCACCCTACCGAACACCGGGGAGCTGTTTTTT | CASTLPNTGELFF
. | TRBJ2-3 | TRBV3-1/TRBV3-2 | . | TGTGCCAGCAGCCGCCCAGGACTGTTCAGCACAGATACGCAGTATTTT | CASSRPGLFSTDTQYF
. | TRBJ1-6 | TRBV7-9 | few | TGTGCCACAACCGTAGGGGGGGGAAATAATTCACCCCTCCACTTT | CATTVGGGNNSPLHF
. | TRBJ1-4 | TRBV11-2 | . | TGTGCCAGCAGCTTAGAGCCCACAGGGTTCGGAGGGAAACTGTTTTTT | CASSLEPTGFGGKLFF
. | TRBJ1-1 | TRBV5-1 | . | TGCGCCAGCAGTACCGGCGGGGGGAACACTGAAGCTTTCTTT | CASSTGGGNTEAFF
. | TRBJ2-2 | TRBV19 | once | TGTGCCAGTAGTATAAGCACCGGGGAGCTGTTTTTT | CASSISTGELFF
. | TRBJ2-5 | TRBV6-2/TRBV6-3 | . | TGTGCCAGCAGTCGACGGTACCAAGAGACCCAGTACTTC | CASSRRYQETQYF
. | TRBJ2-7 | TRBV13 | once | TGTGCCGTAGGACAGATCCTCGAGCAGTACTTC | CAVGQILEQYF
. | TRBJ2-5 | TRBV7-3 | . | TGTGCCAGCAGCCTCGGAAGGGGGGCAGGTACGCAAGAGACCCAGTACTTC | CASSLGRGAGTQETQYF
. | TRBJ2-7 | TRBV23-1 | . | TGCGCCAGCAGGTTAGGGCTAGCCCGCCACGAGCAGTACTTC | CASRLGLARHEQYF
. | TRBJ2-6 | TRBV5-1 | . | TGCGCCAGCAGCTTGTATAGGGGATCCGGGGCCAACGTCCTGACTTTC | CASSLYRGSGANVLTF
TRBD1 | TRBJ1-1 | TRBV28 | . | TGTGCCAGCAGTCCGCCCGGTACAGGGGTGAGAGCTTTCTTT | CASSPPGTGVRAFF
. | TRBJ2-2 | TRBV2 | . | TGTGCCAGCACTCCCGCAACGGCCGGGGAGCTGTTTTTT | CASTPATAGELFF
. | TRBJ1-2 | TRBV7-9 | . | TGTGCCAGCAGCTTAGTCTTGGGGGCCGTGGGCTATGGCTACACCTTC | CASSLVLGAVGYGYTF
. | TRBJ1-6 | TRBV5-1 | . | TGCGCCAGCAGCGTAGGGGAGGGTGATTCACCCCTCCACTTT | CASSVGEGDSPLHF